This T cell receptor (beta chain) came from a study of shared clonotypes between healthy human individuals. It was CD45RO-negative cells, positively selected for CCR7, that made up naive CD8 cells, with terminally differentiated effector memory CD45RA+ cells excluded. Data came from immunoSEQ multiplex PCR; TCRdb stores just in-frame clones and leaves some out. The table has about 2 million clones, about 94% seen once; the top ten hold 0.95% to 1.5%. The sequenced sample consisted of naive CD8+ T cells sorted from blood. This sequence was found in a man aged 18 to 35 in good health.

CDR3 in DNA: TGTGCCAGCAGCGGTAGCGGGGGGGCAGGAAACATTCAGTACTTC. Its protein is CASSGSGGAGNIQYF. The chain joins TRBV13 to TRBJ2-4; 11 bases map to TRBD2. Per germline, CDR1 PRHDT and CDR2 FYEKMQ (reference sequence). The CDR3 is 15 amino acids. V was pared by 5 bases and J by 6 bases, with 6 bases of the junction left unmatched.